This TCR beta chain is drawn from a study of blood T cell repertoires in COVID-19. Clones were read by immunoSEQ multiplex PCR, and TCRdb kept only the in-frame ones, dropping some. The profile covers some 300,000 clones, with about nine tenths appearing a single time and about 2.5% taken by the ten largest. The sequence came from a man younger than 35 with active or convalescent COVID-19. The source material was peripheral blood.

CDR3 nucleotide sequence: TGCGCCAGCAGCCCTTGGACAGGGGATATGAACACTGAAGCTTTCTTT. Amino acids: CASSPWTGDMNTEAFF. The chain carries TRBV5-1 and TRBJ1-1, with TRBD1 matching 9 bases. V was pared by 4 bases and J by 0 bases, with 7 bases of the junction left unmatched. This CDR3 region has 16 residues. Germline assignment: CDR1 SGHRS and CDR2 YFSETQ.